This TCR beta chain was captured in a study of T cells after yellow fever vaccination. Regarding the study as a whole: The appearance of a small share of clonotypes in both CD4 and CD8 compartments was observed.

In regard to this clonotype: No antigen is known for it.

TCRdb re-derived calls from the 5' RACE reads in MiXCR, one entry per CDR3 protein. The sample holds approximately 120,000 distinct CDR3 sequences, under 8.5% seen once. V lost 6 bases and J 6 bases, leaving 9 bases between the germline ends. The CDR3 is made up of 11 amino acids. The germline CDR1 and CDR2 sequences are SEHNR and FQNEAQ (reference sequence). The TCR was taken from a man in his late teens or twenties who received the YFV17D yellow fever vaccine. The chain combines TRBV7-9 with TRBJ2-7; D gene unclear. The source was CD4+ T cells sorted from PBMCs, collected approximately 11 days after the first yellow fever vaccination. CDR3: CASRLDTEQYF. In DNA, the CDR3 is TGTGCCAGCAGACTTGACACCGAGCAGTACTTC.